The 14 T cell receptor beta chains listed next were all sequenced from one sample in a study of shared clonotypes between healthy human individuals. TCRdb's copy holds only in-frame clones and misses some; the assay was immunoSEQ multiplex PCR. Seen here are under 1,100,000 clones, around three quarters observed once, and the top ten hold 0.61%. The specimen sequenced was memory CD4+ T cells from PBMCs. Subset: CD45RA-negative fraction. The receptors originated from a man younger than 30 in good health. Some clones in this sample may be carry-over from other donors' samples.

This clone showed up many times. The chain combines TRBV5-1 with TRBJ2-5; the D gene is possibly TRBD1 (6 bases). CDR1 and CDR2 (germline): SGHRS, YFSETQ. CDR3 length: 14 amino acids. Trimming took 5 bases from V and 3 from J, leaving 14 bases between them. This CDR3 is CASRSGTRKETQYF. The CDR3, as DNA: TGCGCCAGCAGATCCGGGACAAGAAAAGAGACCCAGTACTTC.

The chain uses TRBV10-3 and TRBJ2-5; TRBD2 matches at 8 bases. Germline assignment: CDR1 ENHRY and CDR2 SYGVKD. There are 15 residues in the CDR3. V was pared by 3 bases and J by 5 bases, with 8 bases of the junction left unmatched. Written as DNA, the CDR3 is TGTGCCATCAGTGATGGAGCGGGAGACGGTGAGACCCAGTACTTC. It translates to CAISDGAGDGETQYF.

V usage is TRBV11-2 and J usage is TRBJ2-7, with D unresolved. V lost 6 bases and J 4 bases, leaving 19 bases between the germline ends. The germline CDR1 and CDR2 sequences are SGHAT and FQNNGV. The CDR3 extends over 15 amino acids. CDR3 nucleotide sequence: TGTGCCAGCAGTTCGGCCACTCTTGGGAAGTACGAGCAGTACTTC. As protein: CASSSATLGKYEQYF. The whole variable domain, remainder taken from reference TRBV11-2 and TRBJ2-7, is EAGVAQSPRYKIIEKRQSVAFWCNPISGHATLYWYQQILGQGPKLLIQFQNNGVVDDSQLPKDRFSAERLKGVDSTLKIQPAKLEDSAVYLCASSSATLGKYEQYFGPGTRLTVT.

On this clone itself: This may arise from a read error, as a much more abundant clone is one base away. The chain couples TRBV2 to TRBJ1-5; no clear D gene. The CDR3 is 13 amino acids. Trimming removed 7 bases at V and 0 bases at J, with 7 bases between. Germline values: CDR1 SNHLY, CDR2 FYNNEI. The chain's CDR3 is CASMSNSNQPQHF. The CDR3 region has the DNA TGTGCCAGCATGAGCAATAGCAATCAGCCCCAGCATTTT.

This clone occurred a few times. V gene TRBV4-2 combines with J gene TRBJ2-2, with D tentatively TRBD1 (5 bases). Trimming removed 3 bases from V and 4 bases from J, with 15 bases in between. Germline V CDR1 and CDR2: LGHNA, YNFKEQ. The CDR3 spans 16 residues. This CDR3 is CASSQLVGRGTGELFF. DNA of the CDR3: TGTGCCAGCAGCCAGCTTGTGGGGCGCGGCACCGGGGAGCTGTTTTTT.

This chain links TRBV2 with TRBJ2-4; D tentatively reads TRBD1 or TRBD2 (5 bases each). Germline V gene lookup returns CDR1 SNHLY and CDR2 FYNNEI. The CDR3 consists of 16 residues. Trimming stripped 0 bases from V and 0 bases from J, with 9 bases between. The CDR3 reads CASSEAGPLAKNIQYF. The CDR3 DNA reads TGTGCCAGCAGTGAAGCGGGACCACTAGCCAAAAACATTCAGTACTTC. The whole variable domain, filled in from reference TRBV2 and TRBJ2-4, reads EPEVTQTPSHQVTQMGQEVILRCVPISNHLYFYWYRQILGQKVEFLVSFYNNEISEKSEIFDDQFSVERPDGSNFTLKIRSTKLEDSAMYFCASSEAGPLAKNIQYFGAGTRLSVL.

The chain couples TRBV28 to TRBJ1-6; TRBD1 aligns across 7 bases. V shed 5 bases, J shed 6 bases, and the junction held 4 bases outside the gene matches. Per germline, CDR1 MDHEN and CDR2 SYDVKM. The CDR3 runs 14 residues. The CDR3 region is CASSAGQINSPLHF. In DNA, the CDR3 is TGTGCCAGCAGTGCGGGACAGATTAATTCACCCCTCCACTTT.

This clone was seen only a few times. The rearrangement links TRBV7-3 to TRBJ2-5, with a possible D match to TRBD1 (5 bases). CDR1 and CDR2 (germline): SGHTA, FQGTGA. V was pared by 3 bases and J by 7 bases, with 18 bases between. The CDR3 runs to 15 residues. CDR3 sequence reads: CASSLLGAGLGTQYF. In DNA, the CDR3 is TGTGCCAGCAGCTTGTTAGGGGCAGGGCTGGGGACCCAGTACTTC.

This clone was seen a handful of times. Other DNA variants within this sample encode the same CDR3. The chain employs TRBV7-2 and TRBJ2-5; D call uncertain. V gave up 1 base and J gave up 4 bases, with 4 bases separating them. The germline CDR1 and CDR2 sequences are SGHTA and FQGNSA. This CDR3 has 12 amino acids. The CDR3 nucleotides read TGTGCCAGCAGCTTAGGGGTAGAGACCCAGTACTTC. Its protein product is CASSLGVETQYF.

This chain joins TRBV2 and TRBJ1-5; D is unclear. Trimming took 7 bases from V and 0 from J, leaving 13 bases between them. In germline, CDR1 is SNHLY, CDR2 FYNNEI. The CDR3 is 15 residues long. CDR3 residues: CASTPGLYSNQPQHF. The CDR3, as DNA: TGTGCCAGCACCCCCGGGTTATATAGCAATCAGCCCCAGCATTTT.

This clone has a single count. V and J are TRBV29-1 and TRBJ2-3; 7 bases map to TRBD2. The CDR3 consists of 12 residues. Trimming took 5 bases from V and 6 from J; bases not matched to a gene: 5. The germline CDR1 and CDR2 sequences are SQVTM and ANQGSEA. CDR3 sequence reads: CSVLAGADTQYF. The DNA of the CDR3 is TGCAGCGTTCTGGCGGGAGCTGATACGCAGTATTTT.

The count of this clone is one. CDR3 sequence reads: CASSRGAGVHNNEQFF. CDR3 nucleotides: TGTGCCAGCAGCCGGGGGGCCGGGGTTCACAACAATGAGCAGTTCTTC. This chain joins TRBV5-8 and TRBJ2-1, with a possible D match to TRBD2 (7 bases). V was cut by 4 bases and J by 5 bases, with 19 bases left in between. The CDR3 is 16 residues long. Looked up from germline, CDR1 is SGHTS and CDR2 is YDEGEE.

V usage is TRBV10-3 and J usage is TRBJ1-4, with D possibly TRBD1 on 5 matching bases. Trimming took 2 bases from V and 2 from J, leaving 6 bases between them. Germline V lookup: CDR1 ENHRY, CDR2 SYGVKD. The length of the CDR3 is 14 residues. This CDR3 reads CAISEAGTNEKLFF. DNA for the CDR3: TGTGCCATCAGTGAGGCAGGGACTAATGAAAAACTGTTTTTT.

The chain links TRBV5-6 to TRBJ2-5; D perhaps matches TRBD1 (6 bases). The V gene lost 4 bases and the J gene lost 5 bases, with 15 bases spanning the gap. Germline lookup yields CDR1 SGHDT and CDR2 YYEEEE. The length of the CDR3 is 14 residues. CDR3 residues: CASSIPQGRETQYF. The CDR3 coding sequence is TGTGCCAGCAGCATACCACAGGGTAGGGAGACCCAGTACTTC.